The 3 T cell receptor beta chains presented below share a single source sample, sequenced in a study of cytomegalovirus exposure and HLA in healthy donors. Here immunoSEQ multiplex PCR was the method, and the copy in TCRdb shows in-frame clones only, minus some. The data hold some 65,000 clones, with 94% observed a single time. The sequenced material came from PBMCs. The origin of the receptors is a man aged 18 to 29 in good health and CMV-seropositive.

This sequence joins TRBV11-2 and TRBJ1-2; possible D gene TRBD1, 6 bases. Between the trimmed V and J ends, which lost 5 bases and 6 bases, there was a span of 13 bases. The CDR3 totals 13 residues. Germline V gives CDR1 SGHAT, CDR2 FQNNGV. CDR3 residues: CASSPGEGHGYTF. CDR3 nucleotides: TGTGCCAGCAGCCCAGGGGAAGGTCATGGCTACACCTTC.

The CDR3 region has the DNA TGTGCCAGCAGGGAGGACTCTTCACAAGAGACCCAGTACTTC. Amino acids: CASREDSSQETQYF. V and J are TRBV2 and TRBJ2-5, with D perhaps matching TRBD2 (5 bases). The CDR3 length is 14 residues. V lost 6 bases and J 2 bases, leaving 13 bases between the germline ends. Germline V CDR1 and CDR2: SNHLY, FYNNEI.

This chain connects TRBV18 to TRBJ1-2, with D perhaps TRBD1 (5 bases). Germline V gene sequence: CDR1 KGHSH, CDR2 LQKENI. The V and J ends lost 0 bases and 3 bases respectively, with 8 bases between them. This CDR3 region has 14 residues. The DNA for the CDR3 is TGTGCCAGCTCACCACCGGCGGGGGACTATGGCTACACCTTC. Protein: CASSPPAGDYGYTF.